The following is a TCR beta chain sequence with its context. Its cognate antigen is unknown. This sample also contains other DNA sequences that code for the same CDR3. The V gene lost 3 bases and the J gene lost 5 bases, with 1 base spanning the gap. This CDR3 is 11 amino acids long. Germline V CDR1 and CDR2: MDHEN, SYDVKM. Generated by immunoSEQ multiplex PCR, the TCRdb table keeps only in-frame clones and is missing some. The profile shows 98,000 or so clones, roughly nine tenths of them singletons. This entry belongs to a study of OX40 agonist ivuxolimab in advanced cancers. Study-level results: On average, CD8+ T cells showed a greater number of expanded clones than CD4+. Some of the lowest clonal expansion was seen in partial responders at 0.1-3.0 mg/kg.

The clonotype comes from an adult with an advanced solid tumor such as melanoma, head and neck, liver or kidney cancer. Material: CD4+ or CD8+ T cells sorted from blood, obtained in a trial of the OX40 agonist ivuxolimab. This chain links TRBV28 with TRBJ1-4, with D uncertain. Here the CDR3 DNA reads TGTGCCAGCAGTTTGAATGAAAAACTGTTTTTT. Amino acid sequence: CASSLNEKLFF.